This TCR beta chain stems from a study of control samples from healthy donors and cancer patients. Some clones are missing from TCRdb's copy, which holds only in-frame ones; the method was immunoSEQ multiplex PCR. The sample shows about 86,000 clones, roughly 91% of them seen only once. There are 13 residues in the CDR3. Trimming stripped 7 bases from V and 3 bases from J, with 12 bases between. This receptor was obtained from a woman between 45 and 60 years old with colorectal cancer. V usage is TRBV12-3 or TRBV12-4 and J usage is TRBJ1-2; D may be TRBD1 (5 bases). What was sequenced was PBMCs. DNA of the CDR3: TGTGCCAGCACCAACCCAGGGTACTATGGCTACACCTTC. Amino acid sequence: CASTNPGYYGYTF.